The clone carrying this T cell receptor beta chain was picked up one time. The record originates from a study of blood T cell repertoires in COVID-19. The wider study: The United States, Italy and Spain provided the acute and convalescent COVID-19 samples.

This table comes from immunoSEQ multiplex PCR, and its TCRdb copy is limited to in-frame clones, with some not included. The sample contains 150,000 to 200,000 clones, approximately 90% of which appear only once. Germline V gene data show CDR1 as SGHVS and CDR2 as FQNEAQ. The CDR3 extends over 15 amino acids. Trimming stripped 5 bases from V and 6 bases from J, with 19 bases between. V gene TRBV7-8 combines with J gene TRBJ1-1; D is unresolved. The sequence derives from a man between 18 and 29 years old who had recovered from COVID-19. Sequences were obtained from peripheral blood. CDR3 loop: CASSLLQREIPEAFF. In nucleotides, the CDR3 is TGTGCCAGCAGCCTCCTCCAGAGGGAGATTCCTGAAGCTTTCTTT.